Shown below are 7 T cell receptor beta chains from a single sample sequenced in a study of T-cell memory formation after mild COVID-19. TCRdb itself ran the 5' RACE reads through MiXCR, one entry per CDR3 protein. Seen here are about 15,000 distinct CDR3 sequences, about a fifth observed once, and the top ten hold 50% to 65%. The sample comprised PBMCs or a T cell subset sorted from them (not recorded which). Source of these receptors: a man in his late teens or twenties who had mild COVID-19 (a few samples of this study predate the infection). Cell type and time point are not known.

This clonotype was counted many times. This chain links TRBV7-9 with TRBJ2-1; D is unresolved. The CDR3 loop spans 13 amino acids. V dropped 3 bases and J dropped 7 bases, with 10 bases sitting between them. Germline values: CDR1 SEHNR, CDR2 FQNEAQ (reference sequence). CDR3 region: CASSLAHWNEQFF. CDR3 nucleotides: TGTGCCAGCAGCTTGGCTCATTGGAATGAGCAGTTCTTC.

This clonotype occurred once. The CDR3 DNA is TGTGCCAGCAGCAAATCACGGGACTCCCCCAGGCCCCAGCATTTT. Encoded protein: CASSKSRDSPRPQHF. The chain recombines TRBV7-6 with TRBJ1-5, with D maybe TRBD1 (5 bases). The CDR3 is 15 amino acids. Germline-derived CDR1 and CDR2 are SGHVS and FNYEAQ. The germline V and J ends were trimmed by 5 bases and 9 bases, with 20 bases remaining between them.

This clonotype has at least ten counts. The chain recombines TRBV6-6 with TRBJ1-2; 7 bases are shared with TRBD1. Germline V lookup: CDR1 MNHNY, CDR2 SVGAGI (reference sequence). The length of the CDR3 is 12 residues. The J segment lost 4 bases and the V segment lost 8 bases, leaving 4 bases of the junction unmatched. The CDR3 is CASRGGPYGYTF. Here the CDR3 DNA reads TGTGCCAGCCGAGGGGGCCCCTATGGCTACACCTTC.

V and J are TRBV5-4 and TRBJ1-1; D unclear. Germline CDR1 is SGHNT and CDR2 is YYREEE (reference sequence). The germline V and J ends were trimmed by 7 bases and 5 bases, with 12 bases remaining between them. CDR3 length equals 12 residues. The CDR3 reads CASEPPGTEAFF. CDR3 DNA sequence: TGTGCCAGCGAACCCCCGGGAACTGAAGCTTTCTTT.

This clonotype was counted only a few times. The chain is built from TRBV12-3 or TRBV12-4 and TRBJ1-5, with D tentatively TRBD1 (6 bases). CDR3 length: 13 amino acids. Deletions cut 6 bases from V and 9 bases from J, with 15 bases between. CDR3 bases: TGTGCCAGCAGCGTAGGGGGATCCGCGCCCCAGCATTTT. Translating it yields CASSVGGSAPQHF.

The DNA of the CDR3 is TGCGCCAGCAGGTCAGCTGTGGGGAGCTACGAGCAGTACGTC. Its translation: CASRSAVGSYEQYV. The gene calls are TRBV5-1 and TRBJ2-7; possibly TRBD2 for D (5 bases). This CDR3 is built from 14 residues. CDR1 is SGHRS and CDR2 is YFSETQ in the germline V gene. V was trimmed by 5 bases and J by 3 bases, leaving 15 bases between them.

The chain couples TRBV2 to TRBJ2-1, with TRBD2 matching 14 bases. The CDR3 is made up of 15 amino acids. V dropped 6 bases and J dropped 6; count of bases not matched to a gene: 4. Germline CDR1 reads SNHLY; CDR2 reads FYNNEI. This chain's CDR3 is CASRVGLAGGNEQFF. CDR3 bases: TGTGCCAGCAGGGTTGGACTAGCGGGAGGCAATGAGCAGTTCTTC.